This TCR beta chain was found in a study of T-cell memory formation after mild COVID-19. Sample barcodes and UMIs were carried by the TCR alpha and TCR beta cDNA libraries that 5'RACE generated with constant-segment primers. In TCRdb, the 5' RACE reads were re-called with MiXCR into one record per CDR3 protein. The table has about 560,000 distinct CDR3 sequences, more than 15% seen once. The material sequenced was PBMCs or a T cell subset sorted from them (not recorded which). This TCR derives from an adult woman who had mild COVID-19 (a few samples of this study predate the infection). Cell type and time point are not known.

CDR3 sequence (DNA): TGCGCCAGCAGCTGGGGTTCCGGGAAGGAGACCCAGTACTTC. It translates to CASSWGSGKETQYF. The genes are TRBV5-1 and TRBJ2-5, with D possibly TRBD2 on 5 matching bases. The germline gives CDR1 SGHRS, CDR2 YFSETQ. This CDR3 is 14 amino acids long. The V gene lost 3 bases and the J gene lost 5 bases, with 14 bases spanning the gap.